The clone carrying this TCR beta chain occurred a few times. The library targeted TCRbeta and was prepared with unique molecular identifiers. TCRdb re-analysed the PCR reads in MiXCR, keeping a single row per CDR3 protein. The sample consists of around 440,000 distinct CDR3 sequences, 15% to 20% of them appearing once. This entry is derived from a study of T-cell reconstitution after alpha-beta-depleted transplantation in children. This sequence originates from a boy in the first two years of life who had a stem cell transplant for Wiskott-Aldrich syndrome, so the T cells may come from the graft donor. The input for sequencing was PBMCs, mostly from graft donor cells, taken 360 days after TCRalphabeta/CD19-depleted stem cell transplant.

The CDR3 DNA is TGTGCCAGCACCCATAGGGGGGTGGTTAGGGAGACCCAGTACTTC. Protein: CASTHRGVVRETQYF. The chain employs TRBV21-1 and TRBJ2-5; TRBD1, as called in the table, went unchecked against the DNA. TRBV21-1 is noted as a pseudogene. This CDR3 is built from 15 residues.